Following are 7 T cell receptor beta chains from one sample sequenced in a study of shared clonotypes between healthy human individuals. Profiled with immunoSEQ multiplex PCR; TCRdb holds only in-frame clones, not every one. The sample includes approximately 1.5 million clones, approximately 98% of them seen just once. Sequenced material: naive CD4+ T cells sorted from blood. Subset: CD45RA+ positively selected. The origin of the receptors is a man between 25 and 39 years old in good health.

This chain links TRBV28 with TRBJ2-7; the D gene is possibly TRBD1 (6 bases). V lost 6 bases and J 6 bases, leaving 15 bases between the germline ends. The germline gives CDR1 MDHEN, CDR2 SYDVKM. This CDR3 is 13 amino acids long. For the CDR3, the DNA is TGTGCCAGCAGCCTAACAGGGTATGGCGAGCAGTACTTC. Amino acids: CASSLTGYGEQYF.

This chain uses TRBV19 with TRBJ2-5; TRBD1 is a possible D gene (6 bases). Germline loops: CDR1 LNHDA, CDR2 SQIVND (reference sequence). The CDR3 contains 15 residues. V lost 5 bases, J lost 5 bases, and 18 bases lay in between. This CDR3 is CASSGTGFMGETQYF. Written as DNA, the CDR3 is TGTGCCAGTAGTGGAACAGGGTTCATGGGGGAGACCCAGTACTTC.

The CDR3 is CASSERQGSLSYEQYF. Written as DNA, the CDR3 is TGTGCCAGCAGTGAACGGCAGGGGTCTCTCTCCTACGAGCAGTACTTC. This chain joins TRBV25-1 and TRBJ2-5, with D possibly matching TRBD1 (6 bases). TRBJ2-7 matches the DNA end more closely, so the J call is doubtful. Germline CDR1 reads MGHDK; CDR2 reads SYGVNS. This CDR3 contains 16 residues.

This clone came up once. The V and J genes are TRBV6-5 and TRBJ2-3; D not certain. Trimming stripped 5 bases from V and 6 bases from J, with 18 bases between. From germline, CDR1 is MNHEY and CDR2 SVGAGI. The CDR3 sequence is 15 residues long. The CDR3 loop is CASSPGLRAGDTQYF. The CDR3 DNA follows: TGTGCCAGCAGTCCCGGCTTAAGGGCCGGGGATACGCAGTATTTT.

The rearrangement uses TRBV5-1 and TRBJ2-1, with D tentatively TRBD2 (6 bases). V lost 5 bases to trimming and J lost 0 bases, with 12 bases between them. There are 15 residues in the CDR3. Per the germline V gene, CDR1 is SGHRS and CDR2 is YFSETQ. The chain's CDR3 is CASSFERVSYNEQFF. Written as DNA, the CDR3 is TGCGCCAGCAGTTTCGAGCGGGTCTCCTACAATGAGCAGTTCTTC.

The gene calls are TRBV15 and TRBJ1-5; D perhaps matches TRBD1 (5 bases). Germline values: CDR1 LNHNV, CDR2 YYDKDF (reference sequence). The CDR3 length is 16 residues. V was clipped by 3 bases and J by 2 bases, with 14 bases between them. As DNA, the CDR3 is TGTGCCACCAGCAGTTATTCAGGGTTGGGCAATCAGCCCCAGCATTTT. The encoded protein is CATSSYSGLGNQPQHF.

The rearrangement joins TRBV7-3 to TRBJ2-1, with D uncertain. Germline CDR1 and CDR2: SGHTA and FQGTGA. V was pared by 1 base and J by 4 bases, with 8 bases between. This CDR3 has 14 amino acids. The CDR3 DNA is TGTGCCAGCAGCTTAAGGCTAGGATACAATGAGCAGTTCTTC. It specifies CASSLRLGYNEQFF.